This T cell receptor beta chain was found in a study of OX40 agonist ivuxolimab in advanced cancers. At the level of the whole study: Ivuxolimab, which targeted the costimulatory receptor OX40 (CD134), was an agonistic, fully human IgG2 monoclonal antibody. Patients were allowed to have had prior anti-PD-1, anti-PD-L1 or anti-CTLA-4 therapy, and around two fifths of the dose-escalation patients had been treated with checkpoint inhibitors. Peripheral TCRbeta sequencing aimed to test whether ivuxolimab altered TCR sequence diversity and caused clonal T-cell expansion. The paper reports the monotherapy dose-escalation portion (N of about 47 patients) of the phase I ivuxolimab trial. The dose-escalation cohort was about 83% male with a mean age of around 64 years, ranging from roughly 20 to 80. Three dose-escalation patients achieved partial responses, one with hepatocellular carcinoma and two with cutaneous melanoma. Intravenous ivuxolimab was administered to patients every 2 weeks at six dose levels: 0.01, 0.1, 0.3, 1.5, 3 and 10 mg/kg. Of the approximately 53 patients in dose escalation, about 20 had hepatocellular carcinoma, some 15 had melanoma, 9 had renal cell carcinoma and 9 had head and neck cancer.

Genomic DNA was isolated from the sorted cells so that the TCRbeta CDR3 region could be sequenced. The immunoSEQ Assay was used to sequence the TCRbeta CDR3 regions. Imported from immuneACCESS, the table was reduced by TCRdb to in-frame sequences with V and J called. These copies leave out some clones; in studies compared against another copy, an unresolved V gene accounts for under half, and the cause of the remainder is not known. This sample lists over 150,000 clones; approximately 94% were detected once. 0.31% of the sample lies in the top ten. Patients with autoimmune disease history or receiving systemic immunosuppression were excluded from the trial. Peripheral blood for TCR sequencing was collected from all dose cohorts at baseline, on cycle 4 day 1, and on cycle 7 day 1. The samples were drawn from a first-in-human, open-label, multicenter phase I dose-escalation trial of ivuxolimab. Adults with locally advanced or metastatic melanoma, renal cell, hepatocellular, or head and neck squamous cell carcinoma were enrolled in the trial. Before TCR sequencing, CD4+ T cells and CD8+ T cells were sorted from peripheral blood as separate populations.

The CDR3, cysteine through phenylalanine, is 8 amino acids long. Only CDR3 DNA remains: 24 bases, in frame from the first base. CDR1 MNHEY and CDR2 SMNVEV were looked up in the germline V gene (reference sequence). V is shortened by 7 bases, J by 16 bases, and the region joining them spans 5 bases. Overall study outcomes, separate from this receptor: Low levels of normalized T-cell clonal expansion were also seen in some patients who did not respond. At doses of 0.1 to 3.0 mg/kg, clonal expansion of both CD4+ and CD8+ blood T cells was observed from baseline to week 6. Which antigens the clonally expanded peripheral T cells were specific for was not determined. In partial responders in the 0.1-3.0 mg/kg groups, normalized peripheral clonal expansion was found to be among the lowest, especially among CD8+ T cells. After ivuxolimab, more expanded clones were found on average in CD8+ T cells than in CD4+ T cells.

Points on this clone: Its target antigen remains unknown. There are no base qualities to consult, and no much larger clone falls within one base.

The rearrangement joined TRBV27 to TRBJ1-6; no D gene call is confident. Sequencing used CD4+ or CD8+ T cells sorted from blood, obtained in a trial of the OX40 agonist ivuxolimab. This clonotype originated in an adult with an advanced solid tumor such as melanoma, head and neck, liver or kidney cancer. The encoded CDR3 is CASNDLHF. Read as DNA, the sequence is TGTGCCAGCAACGATCTCCACTTT.